This T cell receptor (beta chain) was captured by sequencing in a study of CD8+ T cells in alopecia areata. Study outcomes and limitations: Scalp sequencing captures resident alphabeta T cells of normal skin too. Normal scalp had lower clonality than lesional scalp, with alopecia totalis/universalis lesions showing this most strongly. Patients shared TCRs less clearly than mice did, possibly for HLA-related reasons.

The CDR3 sequence is 12 residues long. V was clipped by 1 base and J by 8 bases, with 9 bases between them. Germline V gene lookup returns CDR1 SGHDT and CDR2 YYEEEE. Extraction and reverse transcription of RNA yielded cDNA as the sequencing template. The method was immunoSEQ multiplex PCR; TCRdb's version includes in-frame clones alone and lacks a portion of them. The table has about 99,000 clones, approximately 58% seen once; the top ten hold 8% to 10%. This clone came up a few times. As yet, its antigen is unknown. PBMCs served as the source from which CD4+ and CD8+ T cells were sorted. Sequenced sample: CD4+ T cells sorted from blood. The chain couples TRBV5-6 to TRBJ1-2; the D is unclear. The clonotype comes from a human donor in good health. The chain's CDR3 is CASSLTWGGYTF. CDR3 bases: TGTGCCAGCAGCTTGACGTGGGGAGGCTACACCTTC.